The 21 T cell receptor beta chains below come from one sample, sequenced in a study of shared clonotypes between healthy human individuals. In the naive CD8 group, cells lacked CD45RO and were positively selected for CCR7, so terminally differentiated effector memory CD45RA+ cells were left out. The table came from immunoSEQ multiplex PCR; TCRdb's copy has only in-frame clones and leaves some out. The sample lists roughly 2,000,000 clones; approximately 92% were seen once. Sequencing was carried out using naive CD8+ T cells from PBMCs. These TCRs come from a man aged 18 to 29 in good health. Some clones in this sample may be carry-over from other donors' samples.

To note about this clone: Other DNA sequences in this specimen translate into the identical CDR3. The chain couples TRBV29-1 to TRBJ2-4, with TRBD1 identical over 7 bases. J lost 0 bases, V lost 6 bases, and 8 bases had no gene match. In germline, CDR1 is SQVTM, CDR2 ANQGSEA. The CDR3 runs 15 residues. The CDR3 loop reads CSVVGGVLAKNIQYF. DNA for the CDR3: TGCAGCGTAGTAGGGGGCGTACTAGCCAAAAACATTCAGTACTTC.

The rearrangement links TRBV4-2 to TRBJ2-2; no clear D. Trimming removed 3 bases at V and 4 bases at J, with 12 bases between. From germline, CDR1 is LGHNA and CDR2 YNFKEQ. This CDR3 region has 15 residues. The CDR3 bases are TGTGCCAGCAGCCATAACCTAGGACCCACCGGGGAGCTGTTTTTT. Amino acids: CASSHNLGPTGELFF.

The table lists this clone with a few counts. CDR3 coding DNA: TGCAGCGTTAAGAAGGGTTTACGCACTGAAGCTTTCTTT. Translation: CSVKKGLRTEAFF. V and J are TRBV29-1 and TRBJ1-1, with D unresolved. The CDR3 length is 13 residues. Trimming stripped 5 bases from V and 4 bases from J, with 14 bases between. Germline CDR1 is SQVTM and CDR2 is ANQGSEA.

Only one count was recorded for this clone. The chain is built from TRBV18 and TRBJ2-5; 7 bases map to TRBD2. Germline CDR1 reads KGHSH; CDR2 reads LQKENI. The CDR3 runs 14 residues. Trimming at V came to 4 bases and at J to 4 bases, leaving 6 bases not matched to a gene. The DNA for the CDR3 is TGTGCCAGCTCACTATACGGGAGGACAGAGACCCAGTACTTC. It yields the protein CASSLYGRTETQYF.

Comment on this clone: Other DNA sequences in this specimen translate into the identical CDR3. This rearrangement joins TRBV27 to TRBJ2-2; weak D call: TRBD1 (5 bases). CDR3 length equals 13 residues. V lost 6 bases to trimming and J lost 5 bases, with 10 bases between them. Germline lookup yields CDR1 MNHEY and CDR2 SMNVEV (reference sequence). CDR3 residues: CASSVRGTGELFF. The DNA of the CDR3 is TGTGCCAGCAGCGTAAGGGGAACCGGGGAGCTGTTTTTT.

The rearrangement links TRBV7-9 to TRBJ2-2, with D possibly being TRBD1 or TRBD2 (5 bases each). The germline V gene has CDR1 SEHNR and CDR2 FQNEAQ (reference sequence). V was pared by 0 bases and J by 3 bases, with 11 bases between. The CDR3 length is 16 residues. The CDR3 spells CASSLAPGQDTGELFF. The CDR3 DNA follows: TGTGCCAGCAGCTTAGCTCCGGGGCAGGACACCGGGGAGCTGTTTTTT.

The chain's CDR3 is CASSPWGLAGLSTDTQYF. DNA for the CDR3: TGTGCCAGCAGCCCCTGGGGGCTAGCGGGGCTTAGCACAGATACGCAGTATTTT. The chain uses TRBV9 and TRBJ2-3; 9 nucleotides match TRBD2. CDR1 is SGDLS and CDR2 is YYNGEE in the germline V gene. Trimming took 4 bases from V and 0 from J; bases not matched to a gene: 12. The CDR3 covers 18 residues.

The chain recombines TRBV21-1 with TRBJ2-7; TRBD2, the table's D call, was not compared with the DNA. TRBV21-1 is described as a pseudogene. The CDR3 length is 18 residues. The CDR3 protein is CASSKALWEGERVYEQYF. The CDR3 DNA reads as TGTGCCAGCAGCAAAGCGCTTTGGGAGGGGGAGCGCGTCTACGAGCAGTACTTC.

The chain uses TRBV5-6 and TRBJ2-2; D is uncertain. The CDR3 is 15 amino acids. Trimming removed 2 bases from V and 0 bases from J, with 8 bases in between. Germline CDR1 SGHDT, CDR2 YYEEEE. The CDR3 nucleotides read TGTGCCAGCAGCTTCGGCCTAGCGAACACCGGGGAGCTGTTTTTT. Encoded protein: CASSFGLANTGELFF.

The chain joins TRBV4-3 to TRBJ1-1; a weak D match, TRBD1 (5 bases). CDR3 length equals 15 residues. Germline loops: CDR1 LGHNA, CDR2 YSLEER. The ends were cut back, 1 base at V and 0 bases at J, with 9 bases in the middle. DNA for the CDR3: TGCGCCAGCAGCCAAGCCGGGACGGTGAACACTGAAGCTTTCTTT. Protein: CASSQAGTVNTEAFF.

The chain is built from TRBV6-5 and TRBJ1-3; D is unclear. Trimming removed 6 bases from V and 0 bases from J, with 12 bases in between. This CDR3 is 15 amino acids long. CDR1 is MNHEY and CDR2 is SVGAGI in the germline V gene. The CDR3 sequence is CASSHDGSSGNTIYF. CDR3 DNA: TGTGCCAGCAGCCACGACGGCTCCTCTGGAAACACCATATATTTT.

The genes are TRBV6-6 and TRBJ2-7; D call uncertain. The CDR3 totals 14 residues. Trimming cost V 2 bases and J 3 bases, with 11 bases left between them. CDR1 is MNHNY and CDR2 is SVGAGI in the germline V gene (reference sequence). The CDR3 here is CASSYGVEHYEQYF. CDR3 bases: TGTGCCAGCAGTTACGGTGTAGAGCACTACGAGCAGTACTTC.

The chain joins TRBV5-6 to TRBJ2-1; D remains ambiguous. Per germline, CDR1 SGHDT and CDR2 YYEEEE. CDR3 length: 15 residues. V was cut by 0 bases and J by 0 bases, with 7 bases left in between. CDR3 coding DNA: TGTGCCAGCAGCTTGGGTCCAAGCTCCTACAATGAGCAGTTCTTC. It specifies CASSLGPSSYNEQFF.

The rearrangement joins TRBV6-1 to TRBJ2-7; weak D call: TRBD2 (6 bases). The CDR3 runs to 15 residues. CDR1 is MNHNS and CDR2 is SASEGT in the germline V gene. V lost 9 bases, J lost 0 bases, and 18 bases lay in between. CDR3 residues: CARKTGTRSSYEQYF. The CDR3 DNA reads TGTGCCAGGAAGACGGGGACTCGGAGCTCCTACGAGCAGTACTTC.

The chain links TRBV6-5 to TRBJ1-2, with D unclear. Trimming took 4 bases from V and 0 from J, leaving 6 bases between them. The CDR3 is 13 amino acids. Germline lookup yields CDR1 MNHEY and CDR2 SVGAGI. The CDR3 protein is CASSSRTNYGYTF. CDR3 bases: TGTGCCAGCAGTTCTCGAACTAACTATGGCTACACCTTC.

The genes are TRBV7-7 and TRBJ2-7; D gene uncertain. Germline CDR1 and CDR2: SSHAT and FNYEAQ (reference sequence). Trimming shortened V by 4 bases and J by 2 bases, and 12 bases separated the two germline ends. The CDR3 loop spans 14 amino acids. CDR3 residues: CASSSLGEPYEQYF. The DNA for the CDR3 is TGTGCCAGCAGCTCCCTTGGGGAACCCTACGAGCAGTACTTC.

V usage is TRBV25-1 and J usage is TRBJ1-4; no definite D call. The CDR3 is 14 amino acids. Germline V lookup: CDR1 MGHDK, CDR2 SYGVNS. The V gene lost 0 bases and the J gene lost 3 bases, with 5 bases spanning the gap. The DNA of the CDR3 is TGTGCCAGCAGTGAATACGGACCTAATGAAAAACTGTTTTTT. It yields the protein CASSEYGPNEKLFF.

This chain links TRBV27 with TRBJ1-1; TRBD1 matches at 10 bases. Germline CDR1 is MNHEY and CDR2 is SMNVEV (reference sequence). The length of the CDR3 is 17 residues. Losses at the gene ends were 6 bases for V and 5 bases for J; bases not matched to a gene: 15. The CDR3: CASREHPGQGRGTEAFF. The CDR3 nucleotides are TGTGCCAGCAGAGAACATCCGGGACAGGGGCGGGGAACTGAAGCTTTCTTT.

The chain couples TRBV7-9 to TRBJ1-3; D remains ambiguous. The CDR3 is made up of 14 amino acids. Between the trimmed V and J ends, which lost 5 bases and 1 base, there was a span of 9 bases. CDR1 and CDR2 from the germline V gene are SEHNR and FQNEAQ (reference sequence). The DNA for the CDR3 is TGTGCCAGCAGCCCGGCCGGATCTGGAAACACCATATATTTT. This translates into CASSPAGSGNTIYF.

The V and J genes are TRBV5-1 and TRBJ2-7; 9 bases align to TRBD1. The V and J ends lost 4 bases and 3 bases, in that order; junction bases with no gene match: 8. The length of the CDR3 is 15 residues. Germline CDR1 and CDR2: SGHRS and YFSETQ. CDR3 coding DNA: TGCGCCAGCAGCCTCGTTCCGGGACAGGGCTACGAGCAGTACTTC. It specifies CASSLVPGQGYEQYF.

A remark on this clone: Other DNA sequences in this specimen translate into the identical CDR3. The J gene is TRBJ1-3, the V gene TRBV4-3; no clear D gene. Trimming stripped 1 base from V and 0 bases from J, with 7 bases between. Germline values: CDR1 LGHNA, CDR2 YSLEER. This CDR3 is 15 amino acids long. CDR3 sequence (DNA): TGCGCCAGCAGCCAAGGACACCGCTCTGGAAACACCATATATTTT. Encoded protein: CASSQGHRSGNTIYF.